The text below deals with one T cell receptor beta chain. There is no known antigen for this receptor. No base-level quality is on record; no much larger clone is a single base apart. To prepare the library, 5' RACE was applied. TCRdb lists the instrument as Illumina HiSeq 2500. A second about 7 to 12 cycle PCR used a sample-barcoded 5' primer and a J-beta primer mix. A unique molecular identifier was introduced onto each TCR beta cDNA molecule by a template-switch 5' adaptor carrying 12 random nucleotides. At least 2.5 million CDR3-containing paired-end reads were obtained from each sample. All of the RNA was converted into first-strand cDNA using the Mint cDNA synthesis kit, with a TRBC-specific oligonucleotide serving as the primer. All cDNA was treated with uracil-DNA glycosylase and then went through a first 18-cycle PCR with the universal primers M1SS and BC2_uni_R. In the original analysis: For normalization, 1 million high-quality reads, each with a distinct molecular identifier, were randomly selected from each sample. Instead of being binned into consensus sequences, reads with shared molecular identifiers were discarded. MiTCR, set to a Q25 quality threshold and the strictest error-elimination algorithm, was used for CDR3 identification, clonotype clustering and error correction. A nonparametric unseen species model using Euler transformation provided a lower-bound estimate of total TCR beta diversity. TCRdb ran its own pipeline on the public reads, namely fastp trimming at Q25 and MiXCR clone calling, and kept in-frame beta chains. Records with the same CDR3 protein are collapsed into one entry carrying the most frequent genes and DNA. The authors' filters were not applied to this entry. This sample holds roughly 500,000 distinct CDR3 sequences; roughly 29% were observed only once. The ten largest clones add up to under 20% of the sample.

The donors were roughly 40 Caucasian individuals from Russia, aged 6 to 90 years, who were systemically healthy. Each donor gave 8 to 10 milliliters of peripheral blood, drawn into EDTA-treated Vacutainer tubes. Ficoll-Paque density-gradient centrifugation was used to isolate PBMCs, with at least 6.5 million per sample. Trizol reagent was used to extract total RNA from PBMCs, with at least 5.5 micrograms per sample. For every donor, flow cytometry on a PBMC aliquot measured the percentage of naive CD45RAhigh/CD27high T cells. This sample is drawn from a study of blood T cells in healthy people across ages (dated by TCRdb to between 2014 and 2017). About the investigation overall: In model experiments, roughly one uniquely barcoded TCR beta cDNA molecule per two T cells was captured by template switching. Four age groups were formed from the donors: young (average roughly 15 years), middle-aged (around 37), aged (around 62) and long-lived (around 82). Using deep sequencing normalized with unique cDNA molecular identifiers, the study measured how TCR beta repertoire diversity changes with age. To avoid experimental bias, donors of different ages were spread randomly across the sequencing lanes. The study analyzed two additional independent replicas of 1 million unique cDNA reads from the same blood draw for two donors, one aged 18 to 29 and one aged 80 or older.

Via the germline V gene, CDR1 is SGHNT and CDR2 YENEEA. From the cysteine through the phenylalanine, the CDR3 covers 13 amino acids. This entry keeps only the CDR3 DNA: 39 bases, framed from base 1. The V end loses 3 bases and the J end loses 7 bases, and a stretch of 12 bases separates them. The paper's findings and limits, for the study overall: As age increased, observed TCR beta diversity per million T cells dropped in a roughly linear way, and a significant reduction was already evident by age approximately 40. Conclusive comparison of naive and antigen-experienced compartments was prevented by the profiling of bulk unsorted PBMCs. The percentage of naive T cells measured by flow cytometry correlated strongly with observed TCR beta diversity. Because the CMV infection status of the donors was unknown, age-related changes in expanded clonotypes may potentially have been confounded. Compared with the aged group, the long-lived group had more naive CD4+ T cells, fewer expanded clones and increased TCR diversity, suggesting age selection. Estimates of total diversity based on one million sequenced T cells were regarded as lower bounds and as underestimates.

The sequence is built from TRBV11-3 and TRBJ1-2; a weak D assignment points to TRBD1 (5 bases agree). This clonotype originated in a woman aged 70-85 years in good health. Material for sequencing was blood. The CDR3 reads CASSLGGDPGYTF. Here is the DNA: TGTGCCAGCAGCTTGGGGGGGGACCCTGGCTACACCTTC.